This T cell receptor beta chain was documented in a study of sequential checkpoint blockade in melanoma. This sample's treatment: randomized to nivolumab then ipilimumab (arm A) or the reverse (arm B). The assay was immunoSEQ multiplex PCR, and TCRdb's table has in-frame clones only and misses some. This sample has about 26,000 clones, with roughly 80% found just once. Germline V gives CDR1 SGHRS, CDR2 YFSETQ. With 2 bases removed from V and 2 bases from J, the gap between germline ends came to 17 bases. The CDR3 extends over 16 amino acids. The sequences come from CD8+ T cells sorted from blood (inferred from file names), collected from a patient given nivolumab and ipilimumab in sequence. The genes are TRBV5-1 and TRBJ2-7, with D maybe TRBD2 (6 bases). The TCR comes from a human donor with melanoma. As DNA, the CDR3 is TGCGCCAGCAGCTTTTCCCCGGGACTTGGGGCCTACGAGCAGTACTTC. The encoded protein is CASSFSPGLGAYEQYF.